Below are 26 T cell receptor beta chains sequenced from a single sample in a study of CD8 T cells in Susac syndrome. With random hexamers, about 0.45 to 1 ug RNA was reverse transcribed. TCRdb fed the immunoSEQ multiplex PCR reads into MiXCR, producing one record per CDR3 protein. The sample includes a few hundred thousand distinct CDR3 sequences, 95% of them seen just once. Sequencing used CD4+ T cells from PBMCs. Every receptor here comes from a human donor with multiple sclerosis.

This sequence joins TRBV11-2 and TRBJ1-2; TRBD1 aligns across 7 bases. With 5 bases clipped from V and 6 bases from J, the junction kept 3 bases outside the gene matches. Germline assignment: CDR1 SGHAT and CDR2 FQNNGV. The CDR3 is 12 residues long. CDR3 amino acids: CASSRDRDGYTF. The DNA for the CDR3 is TGTGCCAGCAGCCGAGACAGGGATGGCTACACCTTC.

The V and J genes are TRBV24-1 and TRBJ1-2; D uncertain. V dropped 1 base and J dropped 2 bases, with 7 bases sitting between them. Germline-derived CDR1 and CDR2 are KGHDR and SFDVKD. The CDR3 has 14 residues. The CDR3 loop is CATSDFRRNYGYTF. CDR3 DNA: TGTGCCACCAGTGATTTCAGGAGGAACTATGGCTACACCTTC.

V is TRBV9 and J is TRBJ2-1; possibly TRBD2 for D (5 bases). Germline V CDR1 and CDR2: SGDLS, YYNGEE. Deletions cut 1 base from V and 3 bases from J, with 8 bases between. CDR3 length equals 14 residues. Here the CDR3 DNA reads TGTGCCAGCAGCGTATTAGCGAACTACAATGAGCAGTTCTTC. This sequence encodes CASSVLANYNEQFF.

The CDR3 reads CASSLTRDGEQFF. CDR3 in DNA: TGTGCCAGCAGCTTAACACGAGACGGCGAGCAGTTCTTC. This chain joins TRBV7-3 and TRBJ2-1; D is undetermined. CDR3 size: 13 residues. With 0 bases removed from V and 10 bases from J, the gap between germline ends came to 10 bases. Germline V gives CDR1 SGHTA, CDR2 FQGTGA.

The chain has TRBV15 and TRBJ2-7; tentative D call: TRBD2 (7 bases). In germline, CDR1 is LNHNV, CDR2 YYDKDF (reference sequence). V lost 4 bases and J 1 base, leaving 14 bases between the germline ends. The CDR3 has 15 residues. The CDR3 nucleotides read TGTGCCACCAGCACGGGGAGGGGGTGGTCCTACGAGCAGTACTTC. Amino acid sequence: CATSTGRGWSYEQYF.

Turning to this clonotype: A junction end diverges from the germline sequence, so it may reflect a read error. This CDR3 is CASSLEQNNEQFF. The CDR3 nucleotides read TGTGCTAGCAGCTTAGAACAGAACAATGAGCAGTTCTTC. The chain joins TRBV7-7 to TRBJ2-1, with D hard to call. The length of the CDR3 is 13 residues. Looked up from germline, CDR1 is SSHAT and CDR2 is FNYEAQ (reference sequence).

The CDR3 DNA sequence: TGCAGTGCTACCGCCTCCCGGGGGGCTGGAGGCTACACCTTC. Translating it yields CSATASRGAGGYTF. This chain joins TRBV20-1 and TRBJ1-2, with D maybe TRBD1 (6 bases). V lost 4 bases to trimming and J lost 8 bases, with 20 bases between them. Germline V CDR1 and CDR2: DFQATT, SNEGSKA (reference sequence). The CDR3 spans 14 residues.

The chain carries TRBV3-1 and TRBJ2-4; D call uncertain. This CDR3 is built from 15 residues. V was trimmed by 2 bases and J by 0 bases, leaving 8 bases between them. CDR1 and CDR2 (germline): LGHDT, YNNKEL (reference sequence). CDR3 sequence reads: CASSQKPLAKNIQYF. In DNA form, the CDR3 reads TGTGCCAGCAGCCAAAAACCTCTAGCCAAAAACATTCAGTACTTC.

CDR3 protein: CASSQVYGPYGYTF. DNA of the CDR3: TGTGCCAGCAGCCAAGTTTACGGACCTTATGGCTACACCTTC. The V call is TRBV3-1, the J call TRBJ1-2; D gene uncertain. V lost 1 base and J lost 5, with 11 bases in between. The CDR3 totals 14 residues. Germline assignment: CDR1 LGHDT and CDR2 YNNKEL (reference sequence).

The gene calls are TRBV25-1 and TRBJ2-3; D is tentatively TRBD1 or TRBD2 (6 bases each). The CDR3 is 15 amino acids. CDR1 is MGHDK, CDR2 SYGVNS, per germline. V dropped 4 bases and J dropped 4 bases, with 15 bases sitting between them. Here the CDR3 DNA reads TGTGCCAGCAGTGCCTATGCCGGGGGCCCAGATACGCAGTATTTT. Amino acid sequence: CASSAYAGGPDTQYF.

This clonotype is a singleton in its sample. This chain links TRBV6-5 with TRBJ2-7; maybe TRBD1 (6 bases). CDR1 MNHEY and CDR2 SVGAGI come from the germline V gene. V dropped 6 bases and J dropped 3 bases, with 15 bases sitting between them. CDR3 length: 14 amino acids. Here the CDR3 reads CASSSTGPRYEQYF. As DNA, the CDR3 is TGTGCCAGCAGCTCAACAGGGCCCCGCTACGAGCAGTACTTC.

V usage is TRBV29-1 and J usage is TRBJ2-5; 14 bases are a match to TRBD2. The CDR3 extends over 15 amino acids. After removal of 6 bases from V and 4 bases from J, the junction contained 7 bases not matched to a gene. Germline loops: CDR1 SQVTM, CDR2 ANQGSEA. Here the CDR3 DNA reads TGCAGCGTCCTGGGACTAGCGGGAGAGGGAGAGACCCAGTACTTC. Translated: CSVLGLAGEGETQYF.

This clonotype occurred once. The V gene is TRBV6-4, the J gene TRBJ2-3; 9 bases map to TRBD2. Germline CDR1 is MRHNA and CDR2 is SNTAGT. The CDR3 covers 14 residues. The junction had 8 bases not matched to a gene; V was cut back by 8 bases and J by 5 bases. DNA of the CDR3: TGTGCCAGCTCCAGCGGGGGGCCTGGAGATACGCAGTATTTT. Its protein is CASSSGGPGDTQYF.

This clonotype occurred once. The chain employs TRBV6-1 and TRBJ2-3, with D perhaps TRBD2 (5 bases). This CDR3 contains 15 residues. Trimming cost V 2 bases and J 6 bases, with 15 bases left between them. Germline V CDR1 and CDR2: MNHNS, SASEGT. The CDR3 DNA reads TGTGCCAGCAGTGAACGAGGACGGCAGCGGGATACGCAGTATTTT. Translating gives CASSERGRQRDTQYF.

The gene calls are TRBV20-1 and TRBJ2-1; D tentatively reads TRBD1 or TRBD2 (5 bases each). Per germline, CDR1 DFQATT and CDR2 SNEGSKA (reference sequence). Trimming removed 8 bases at V and 5 bases at J, with 19 bases between. CDR3 length equals 14 residues. This CDR3 is CSPRWDGHNNEQFF. For the CDR3, the DNA is TGCAGTCCCCGCTGGGACGGACATAACAATGAGCAGTTCTTC.

CDR3 nucleotide sequence: TGTGCCAGCAGCTCAGGGGAGGAGGGAGAGACCCAGTACTTC. This encodes CASSSGEEGETQYF. V is TRBV7-9 and J is TRBJ2-5; D may match TRBD1 or TRBD2 (6 bases each). V was trimmed by 4 bases and J by 4 bases, leaving 13 bases between them. Germline V gene sequence: CDR1 SEHNR, CDR2 FQNEAQ (reference sequence). The CDR3 has 14 residues.

This rearrangement joins TRBV27 to TRBJ2-7; either TRBD1 or TRBD2 may fit D (5 bases each). The length of the CDR3 is 17 residues. The ends were cut back, 6 bases at V and 1 base at J, with 22 bases in the middle. Germline assignment: CDR1 MNHEY and CDR2 SMNVEV (reference sequence). Here the CDR3 DNA reads TGTGCCAGCAGCTTCCAGGGTGTGGGGGTCCGTTCCTACGAGCAGTACTTC. Protein sequence: CASSFQGVGVRSYEQYF.

This clonotype was detected a few times. At one of its ends the junction is not consistent with the germline gene, which may arise from a read error. The V gene is TRBV6-1, the J gene TRBJ2-7; TRBD2 is a possible D gene (6 bases). The CDR3 sequence is 14 residues long. Germline CDR1 and CDR2: MNHNS and SASEGT. CDR3 DNA: TGTACCAGCACGCCGATCGGGGGCTCCTACGAGCAGTACTTC. Its protein is CTSTPIGGSYEQYF.

This rearrangement joins TRBV28 to TRBJ2-5; 7 nucleotides line up with TRBD1. The V gene's germline CDR1 is MDHEN and CDR2 SYDVKM. Trimming at V came to 9 bases and at J to 5 bases, leaving 12 bases not matched to a gene. The CDR3 runs 14 residues. The CDR3 region has the DNA TGTGCCAGTTCCCTCAGTGGGACAGTCGAGACCCAGTACTTC. Translation gives CASSLSGTVETQYF.

The J gene is TRBJ2-2, the V gene TRBV20-1; D might be TRBD1 or TRBD2, each matching 6 bases. V gave up 0 bases and J gave up 4 bases, with 18 bases separating them. Germline CDR1 DFQATT, CDR2 SNEGSKA (reference sequence). The length of the CDR3 is 17 residues. The CDR3, as DNA: TGCAGTGCTAGAGATTCAGGGGCGGGATGGGGCACCGGGGAGCTGTTTTTT. Residues: CSARDSGAGWGTGELFF.

This chain connects TRBV5-1 to TRBJ2-1, with 7 bases aligning to TRBD2. Germline V CDR1 and CDR2: SGHRS, YFSETQ. V shed 0 bases, J shed 7 bases, and the junction held 7 bases outside the gene matches. The length of the CDR3 is 15 residues. DNA for the CDR3: TGCGCCAGCAGCTTGGGTGGGAGGGCCATAAATGAGCAGTTCTTC. It encodes CASSLGGRAINEQFF.

The chain combines TRBV6-2 or TRBV6-3 with TRBJ2-7; TRBD2 matches 13 bases. V lost 4 bases to trimming and J lost 2 bases; unmatched junction nucleotides: 2. CDR1 and CDR2 (germline): MNHEY, SVGEGT. This CDR3 spans 15 amino acids. The CDR3 spells CASSSGLAGAYEQYF. CDR3 DNA: TGTGCCAGCAGTTCCGGACTAGCGGGAGCCTACGAGCAGTACTTC.

This chain links TRBV30 with TRBJ2-1, with 14 bases aligning to TRBD2. The CDR3 totals 18 residues. Germline V CDR1 and CDR2: GTSNPN, SVGIG (reference sequence). Unmatched junction bases numbered 8, after V lost 4 bases and J lost 0 bases. The CDR3 nucleotides are TGTGCCTGGAAGGGACTAGCGGGAGACAAAGGCTCCTACAATGAGCAGTTCTTC. Translated: CAWKGLAGDKGSYNEQFF. The full variable domain, in which reference TRBV30 and TRBJ2-1 provide the parts outside the CDR3, is SQTIHQWPATLVQPVGSPLSLECTVEGTSNPNLYWYRQAAGRGLQLLFYSVGIGQISSEVPQNLSASRPQDRQFILSSKKLLLSDSGFYLCAWKGLAGDKGSYNEQFFGPGTRLTVL.

The chain has TRBV5-6 and TRBJ2-1; the match to TRBD2 covers 9 bases. The CDR3 totals 17 residues. The V and J ends lost 4 bases and 7 bases, in that order; junction bases with no gene match: 15. Germline V gene sequence: CDR1 SGHDT, CDR2 YYEEEE. The CDR3 loop reads CASSKVGWLAGLNEQFF. CDR3 nucleotide sequence: TGTGCCAGCAGCAAGGTAGGGTGGCTAGCGGGATTGAATGAGCAGTTCTTC.

The gene calls are TRBV9 and TRBJ2-1, with 9 bases lining up with TRBD2. J was trimmed by 0 bases and V by 4 bases; bases with no gene match: 14. The CDR3 length is 19 residues. Germline CDR1 is SGDLS and CDR2 is YYNGEE. The CDR3 sequence: CASSPNPDQAGGSYNEQFF. The CDR3 coding sequence is TGTGCCAGCAGCCCAAATCCCGATCAAGCGGGAGGCTCCTACAATGAGCAGTTCTTC.

The chain combines TRBV6-6 with TRBJ1-3; D uncertain. CDR1 MNHNY and CDR2 SVGAGI come from the germline V gene (reference sequence). The CDR3 runs to 14 residues. The V gene lost 6 bases and the J gene lost 0 bases, with 9 bases spanning the gap. CDR3 nucleotides: TGTGCCAGCAGCCAACCCGCCTCTGGAAACACCATATATTTT. Its translation: CASSQPASGNTIYF.